This T cell receptor (beta chain) is from a study of blood T cell repertoires in COVID-19. Sequencing used immunoSEQ multiplex PCR; TCRdb keeps in-frame clones, though not all of them. This sample yields roughly 100,000 clones, of which about nine tenths are seen a single time; around 4% belongs to the top ten. The germline V gene encodes CDR1 MNHEY and CDR2 SVGAGI. CDR3 size: 16 residues. V lost 4 bases to trimming and J lost 1 base; unmatched junction nucleotides: 4. This rearrangement joins TRBV6-5 to TRBJ2-3; 11 bases fit TRBD2. The sequencing sample was made of peripheral blood. This sequence was found in a man aged 18 to 35 with acute or convalescent COVID-19. CDR3 nucleotides: TGTGCCAGCAGTTTGACTAGCGGGGCGGGCACAGATACGCAGTATTTT. It codes for CASSLTSGAGTDTQYF.